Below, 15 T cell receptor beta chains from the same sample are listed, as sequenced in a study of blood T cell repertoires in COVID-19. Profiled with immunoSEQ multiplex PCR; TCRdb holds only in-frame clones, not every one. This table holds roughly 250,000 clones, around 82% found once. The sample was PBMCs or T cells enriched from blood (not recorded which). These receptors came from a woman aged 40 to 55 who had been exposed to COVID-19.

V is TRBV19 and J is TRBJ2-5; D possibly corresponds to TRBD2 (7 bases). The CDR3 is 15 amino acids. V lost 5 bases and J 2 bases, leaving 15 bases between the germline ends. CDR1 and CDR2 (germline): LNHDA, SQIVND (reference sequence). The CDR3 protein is CASSLGGGGQETQYF. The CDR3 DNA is TGTGCCAGTAGTCTCGGGGGAGGGGGGCAAGAGACCCAGTACTTC.

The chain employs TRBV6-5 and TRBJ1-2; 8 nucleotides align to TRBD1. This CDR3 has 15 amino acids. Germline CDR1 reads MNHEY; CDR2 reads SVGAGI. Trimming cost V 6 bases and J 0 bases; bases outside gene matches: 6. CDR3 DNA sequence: TGTGCCAGCAGGACAGGGGCCCTAGCTAACTATGGCTACACCTTC. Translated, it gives CASRTGALANYGYTF.

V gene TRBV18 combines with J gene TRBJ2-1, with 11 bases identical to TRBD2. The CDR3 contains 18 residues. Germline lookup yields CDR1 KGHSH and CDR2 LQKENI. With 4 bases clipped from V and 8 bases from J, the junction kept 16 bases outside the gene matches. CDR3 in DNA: TGTGCCAGCTCACGGACCTATAGCGGGGGGGCCAATTACGATGAGCAGTTCTTC. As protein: CASSRTYSGGANYDEQFF.

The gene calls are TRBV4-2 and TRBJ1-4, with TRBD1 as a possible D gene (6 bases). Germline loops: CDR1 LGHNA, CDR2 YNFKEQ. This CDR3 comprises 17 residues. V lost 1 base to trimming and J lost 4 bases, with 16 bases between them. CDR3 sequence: CASSQVGRTDFNEKLFF. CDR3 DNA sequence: TGTGCCAGCAGCCAAGTTGGTAGGACAGACTTTAATGAAAAACTGTTTTTT.

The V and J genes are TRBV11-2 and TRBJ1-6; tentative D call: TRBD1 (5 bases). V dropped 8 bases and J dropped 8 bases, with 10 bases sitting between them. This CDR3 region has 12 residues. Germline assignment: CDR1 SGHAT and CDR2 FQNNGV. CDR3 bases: TGTGCCAGCTCCGGAGGGGATTCACCCCTCCACTTT. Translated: CASSGGDSPLHF.

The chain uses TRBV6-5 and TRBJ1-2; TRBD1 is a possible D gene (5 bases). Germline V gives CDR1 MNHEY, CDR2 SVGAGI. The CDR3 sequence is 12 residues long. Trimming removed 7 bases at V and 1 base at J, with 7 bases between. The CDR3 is CASKQDNYGYTF. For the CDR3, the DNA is TGTGCCAGCAAACAGGATAACTATGGCTACACCTTC.

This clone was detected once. CDR3 loop: CASSPGTSGVKAKNIQYF. Written as DNA, the CDR3 is TGTGCCAGCAGCCCCGGGACTAGCGGGGTCAAAGCCAAAAACATTCAGTACTTC. The chain couples TRBV3-1 (or the pseudogene TRBV3-2) to TRBJ2-4, with 13 positions matching TRBD2. The J segment lost 0 bases and the V segment lost 4 bases, leaving 6 bases of the junction unmatched. Germline loops: CDR1 LGHDT, CDR2 YNNKEL (reference sequence). This CDR3 spans 18 amino acids.

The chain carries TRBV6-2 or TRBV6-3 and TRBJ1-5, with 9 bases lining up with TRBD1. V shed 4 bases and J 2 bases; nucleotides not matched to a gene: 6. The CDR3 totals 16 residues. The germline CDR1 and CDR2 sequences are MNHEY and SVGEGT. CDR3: CASSFHRGQGNQPQHF. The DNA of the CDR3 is TGTGCCAGCAGTTTCCACAGGGGGCAGGGCAATCAGCCCCAGCATTTT.

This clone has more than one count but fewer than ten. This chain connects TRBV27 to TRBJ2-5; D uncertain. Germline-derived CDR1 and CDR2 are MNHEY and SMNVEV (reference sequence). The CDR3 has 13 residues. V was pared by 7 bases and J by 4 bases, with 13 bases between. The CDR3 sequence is CASKSVVLETQYF. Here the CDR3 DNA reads TGTGCCAGCAAGTCGGTAGTATTAGAGACCCAGTACTTC.

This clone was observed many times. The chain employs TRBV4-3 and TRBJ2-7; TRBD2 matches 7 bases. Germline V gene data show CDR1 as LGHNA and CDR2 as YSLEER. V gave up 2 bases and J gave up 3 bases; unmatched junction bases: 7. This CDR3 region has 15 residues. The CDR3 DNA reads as TGCGCCAGCAGCCAATCCAGGACGGGGGGCTACGAGCAGTACTTC. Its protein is CASSQSRTGGYEQYF.

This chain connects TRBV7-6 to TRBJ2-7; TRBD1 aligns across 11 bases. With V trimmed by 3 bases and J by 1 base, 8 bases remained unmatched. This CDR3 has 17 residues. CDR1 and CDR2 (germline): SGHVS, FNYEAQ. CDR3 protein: CASSFAERDRGSYEQYF. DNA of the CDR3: TGTGCCAGCAGCTTTGCGGAAAGGGACAGGGGGTCCTACGAGCAGTACTTC.

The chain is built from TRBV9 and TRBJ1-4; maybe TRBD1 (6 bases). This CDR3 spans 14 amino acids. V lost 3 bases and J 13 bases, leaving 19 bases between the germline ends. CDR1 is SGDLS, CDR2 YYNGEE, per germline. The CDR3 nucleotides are TGTGCCAGCAGCGAACGGGACACTCCAAGCGGACTGTTTTTT. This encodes CASSERDTPSGLFF.

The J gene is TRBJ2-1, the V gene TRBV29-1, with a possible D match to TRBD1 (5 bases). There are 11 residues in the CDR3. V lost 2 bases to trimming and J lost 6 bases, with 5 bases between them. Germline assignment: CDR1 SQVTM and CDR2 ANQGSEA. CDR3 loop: CSVEQGNEQFF. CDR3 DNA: TGCAGCGTTGAACAGGGCAATGAGCAGTTCTTC.

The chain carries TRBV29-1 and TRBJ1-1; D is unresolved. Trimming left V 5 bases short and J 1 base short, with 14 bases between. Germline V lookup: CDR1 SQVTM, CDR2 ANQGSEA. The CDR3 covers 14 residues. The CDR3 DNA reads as TGCAGCGTTCGGTCGGGCGAGGGGAACACTGAAGCTTTCTTT. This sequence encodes CSVRSGEGNTEAFF.

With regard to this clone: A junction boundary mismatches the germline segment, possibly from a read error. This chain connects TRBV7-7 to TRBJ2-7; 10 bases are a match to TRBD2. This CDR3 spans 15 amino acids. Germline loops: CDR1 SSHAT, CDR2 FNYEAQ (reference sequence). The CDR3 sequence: CASSPGLAASYEQYF. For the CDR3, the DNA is TGTGCTAGCAGCCCCGGACTAGCGGCCTCCTACGAGCAGTACTTC.